This T cell receptor (beta chain) was recovered during a study of metastatic and nonmetastatic thyroid tumors. Study as a whole: Patients with malignant and benign thyroid disease provided blood and tumor or nodule tissue, whose repertoires were compared.

Germline V lookup: CDR1 SGHDT, CDR2 YYEEEE. This CDR3 contains 14 residues. The V and J ends lost 1 base and 5 bases, in that order; junction bases with no gene match: 6. General observations from the study: Reportedly, malignant thyroid tumors had significantly higher TCR beta diversity than benign nodules, in blood and tumor.

Until they underwent thyroid surgery, no patient had received any treatment. Only one count was recorded for this clone. Its matching antigen is unknown. Original handling: It was from CDR3 differences across clinicopathological groups that a distant-metastasis classifier for papillary thyroid cancer was built. TCRdb re-called the PCR reads with MiXCR. TCRdb's processing, not the authors', yielded these V and J calls. The sample lists under 20,000 clones; about 34% were seen once. This receptor was obtained from a female donor with papillary thyroid cancer or a benign thyroid nodule (not recorded which). Some clones in this sample may be carry-over from other donors' samples. The J gene is TRBJ2-7, the V gene TRBV5-6; 7 bases match TRBD1. The sample taken for sequencing was tumor tissue. The chain's CDR3 is CASSLKTGFHEQYF. In DNA form, the CDR3 reads TGTGCCAGCAGCTTGAAGACAGGGTTCCACGAGCAGTACTTC.